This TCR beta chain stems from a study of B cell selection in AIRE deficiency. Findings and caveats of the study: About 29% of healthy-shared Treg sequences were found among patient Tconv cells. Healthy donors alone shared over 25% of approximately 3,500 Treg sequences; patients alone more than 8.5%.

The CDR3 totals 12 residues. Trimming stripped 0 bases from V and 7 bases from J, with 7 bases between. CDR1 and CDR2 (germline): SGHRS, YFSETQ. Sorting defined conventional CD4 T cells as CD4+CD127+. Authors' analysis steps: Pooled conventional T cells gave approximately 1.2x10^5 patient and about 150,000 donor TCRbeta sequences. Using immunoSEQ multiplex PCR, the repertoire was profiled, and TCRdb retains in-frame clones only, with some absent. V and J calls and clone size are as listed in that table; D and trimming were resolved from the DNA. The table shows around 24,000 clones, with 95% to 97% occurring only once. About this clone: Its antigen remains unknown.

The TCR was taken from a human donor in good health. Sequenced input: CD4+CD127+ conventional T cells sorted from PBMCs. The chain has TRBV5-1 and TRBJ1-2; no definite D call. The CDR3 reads CASSLETGGYTF. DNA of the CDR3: TGCGCCAGCAGCTTGGAAACCGGTGGCTACACCTTC.